Below, 5 T cell receptor beta chains from the same sample are listed, as sequenced in a study of T cells in Graves' hyperthyroidism and ophthalmopathy. Amplification yielded TCR beta CDR3 regions, with RNA transcripts as the source. The HTBI primer set was used in a first-round RT-PCR of the TCR CDR3. TCRdb re-analysed the multiplex PCR reads in MiXCR, keeping a single row per CDR3 protein. The sample holds around 350,000 distinct CDR3 sequences, roughly 15% seen once. Sequencing was carried out using blood. These receptor sequences come from a woman aged 60-75 years with Graves' ophthalmopathy.

Concerning this clonotype: A read error may explain this, as a much larger clone is one base away. The CDR3 sequence: CASSQTSGTYEQFF. CDR3 in DNA: TGCGCCAGCAGCCAGACTAGCGGTACCTACGAGCAGTTCTTC. V gene TRBV4-1 combines with J gene TRBJ2-7; 9 nucleotides agree with TRBD2. The end of the DNA is better explained by TRBJ2-1, so the J call may be wrong. Germline loops: CDR1 MGHRA, CDR2 YSYEKL. The CDR3 loop spans 14 amino acids.

This clonotype was counted between two and nine times. The rearrangement joins TRBV9 to TRBJ2-7; TRBD1 might be the D (6 bases). The germline V and J ends were trimmed by 3 bases and 2 bases, with 12 bases remaining between them. The CDR3 length is 14 residues. Germline CDR1 and CDR2: SGDLS and YYNGEE. CDR3 sequence: CASSGRDNAYEQYF. The CDR3 coding sequence is TGTGCCAGCAGCGGCCGGGACAATGCCTACGAGCAGTACTTC.

This clonotype was seen many times. The chain's CDR3 is CSVEEGGGVAGRQYF. In DNA, the CDR3 is TGCAGCGTTGAAGAAGGAGGGGGAGTAGCGGGTAGACAGTATTTT. The chain has TRBV29-1 and TRBJ2-3, with D possibly being TRBD2 (7 bases). CDR1 is SQVTM, CDR2 ANQGSEA, per germline. The germline V and J ends were trimmed by 0 bases and 12 bases, with 22 bases remaining between them. The CDR3 is 15 residues long.

This clonotype was recorded at least ten times. This chain connects TRBV5-8 to TRBJ1-2, with 9 bases aligning to TRBD1. The CDR3 is 16 amino acids. Trimming at V came to 4 bases and at J to 4 bases, leaving 11 bases not matched to a gene. The germline CDR1 and CDR2 sequences are SGHTS and YDEGEE. CDR3 region: CASSNAGQGHFYGYTF. The CDR3 DNA follows: TGTGCCAGCAGCAACGCGGGACAGGGACACTTCTATGGCTACACCTTC.

This clonotype showed up many times. CDR3 bases: TGTGCCAGCAGCGGGGAAAGGGGCTCCTACGAGCAGTACTTC. This encodes CASSGERGSYEQYF. This chain uses TRBV3-1 with TRBJ2-7; D may be TRBD1 (5 bases). The V gene's germline CDR1 is LGHDT and CDR2 YNNKEL (reference sequence). V lost 5 bases, J lost 0 bases, and 11 bases lay in between. The CDR3 length is 14 residues.